Below are 14 T cell receptor beta chains sequenced from a single sample in a study of T cells after somatic rescue of genetic block. The protocol was immunoSEQ multiplex PCR, while the TCRdb copy is restricted to in-frame clones and leaves out a portion. The sample holds roughly 110,000 clones, around 90% seen once. The sample was peripheral blood mononuclear cells (PBMCs). These receptors all stem from a woman in her late teens or twenties.

The chain links TRBV7-2 to TRBJ2-5; a weak D match, TRBD1 (5 bases). There are 14 residues in the CDR3. V lost 2 bases, J lost 4 bases, and 11 bases lay in between. The V gene's germline CDR1 is SGHTA and CDR2 FQGNSA. DNA for the CDR3: TGTGCCAGCAGCTTACAGGGTTCACGAGAGACCCAGTACTTC. It yields the protein CASSLQGSRETQYF.

DNA for the CDR3: TGTGCCAGAAGCCCTGGACTAGCAAACATTCAGTACTTC. This translates into CARSPGLANIQYF. The V and J genes are TRBV5-3 and TRBJ2-4, with 8 bases identical to TRBD2. TRBV5-3 is an open reading frame whose function is uncertain. Trimming at V came to 4 bases and at J to 6 bases, leaving 3 bases not matched to a gene. This CDR3 region has 13 residues.

The chain employs TRBV6-1 and TRBJ2-5; no clear D gene. Trimming removed 7 bases at V and 5 bases at J, with 14 bases between. CDR3 size: 13 residues. The germline CDR1 and CDR2 sequences are MNHNS and SASEGT. CDR3 in DNA: TGTGCCAGCATGCTAGGGATGAGTGAGACCCAGTACTTC. It translates to CASMLGMSETQYF.

The chain recombines TRBV5-6 with TRBJ1-1; D not resolved. Trimming left V 5 bases short and J 2 bases short, with 16 bases between. The CDR3 loop spans 15 amino acids. CDR1 and CDR2 (germline): SGHDT, YYEEEE. In nucleotides, the CDR3 is TGTGCCAGCAGGGGGTGGGGTTCGGGAAACACTGAAGCTTTCTTT. This codes for CASRGWGSGNTEAFF.

V gene TRBV30 combines with J gene TRBJ2-7, with 12 bases fitting TRBD2. Germline assignment: CDR1 GTSNPN and CDR2 SVGIG (reference sequence). The V and J ends lost 0 bases and 5 bases, in that order; junction bases with no gene match: 5. This CDR3 spans 15 amino acids. In DNA, the CDR3 is TGTGCCTGGAGTGTACGGCTAGCGGGGGGGGACGAGCAGTACTTC. Its translation: CAWSVRLAGGDEQYF.

The chain carries TRBV7-2 and TRBJ2-7; 7 positions agree with TRBD1. The CDR3 spans 13 residues. Looked up from germline, CDR1 is SGHTA and CDR2 is FQGNSA. The ends lost 5 bases at V and 1 base at J; junction bases unmatched: 2. CDR3 sequence: CASSTGVSYEQYF. The CDR3 nucleotides read TGTGCCAGCAGCACAGGGGTTTCCTACGAGCAGTACTTC.

This rearrangement joins TRBV30 to TRBJ2-5; D is unresolved. The CDR3 is 13 amino acids. Looked up from germline, CDR1 is GTSNPN and CDR2 is SVGIG (reference sequence). V was pared by 1 base and J by 2 bases, with 8 bases between. CDR3 bases: TGTGCCTGGAGTGGACGTCGTCAAGAGACCCAGTACTTC. It is translated as CAWSGRRQETQYF.

The chain uses TRBV6-4 and TRBJ2-5; no firm D call. Looked up from germline, CDR1 is MRHNA and CDR2 is SNTAGT. The CDR3 has 14 amino acids. V lost 3 bases to trimming and J lost 2 bases, with 10 bases between them. As DNA, the CDR3 is TGTGCCAGCAGTGAGGGCCGCAGACAAGAGACCCAGTACTTC. Protein product: CASSEGRRQETQYF.

The chain combines TRBV6-1 with TRBJ1-5; 8 bases fit TRBD1. Germline-derived CDR1 and CDR2 are MNHNS and SASEGT. This CDR3 spans 14 amino acids. Unmatched junction bases numbered 3, after V lost 3 bases and J lost 5 bases. The DNA for the CDR3 is TGTGCCAGCAGTGACGCAGGGGGCTATCAGCCCCAGCATTTT. Protein sequence: CASSDAGGYQPQHF.

The chain is built from TRBV7-2 and TRBJ1-2; no reliable D call. Germline assignment: CDR1 SGHTA and CDR2 FQGNSA. The length of the CDR3 is 15 residues. V dropped 0 bases and J dropped 3 bases, with 11 bases sitting between them. CDR3 residues: CASSLAQQSYYGYTF. DNA of the CDR3: TGTGCCAGCAGCTTAGCGCAGCAGTCCTACTATGGCTACACCTTC.

The V call is TRBV9, the J call TRBJ2-3; D gene uncertain. The germline V and J ends were trimmed by 4 bases and 1 base, with 4 bases remaining between them. CDR1 and CDR2 from the germline V gene are SGDLS and YYNGEE. The CDR3 runs 12 residues. The CDR3 DNA follows: TGTGCCAGCAGCCAGGGCACAGATACGCAGTATTTT. This gives the protein CASSQGTDTQYF.

J is TRBJ2-1 and V is TRBV9; D is possibly TRBD1 (6 bases). The CDR3 totals 15 residues. Trimming removed 3 bases at V and 0 bases at J, with 10 bases between. The germline CDR1 and CDR2 sequences are SGDLS and YYNGEE. Here the CDR3 reads CASSAQTGSYNEQFF. Written as DNA, the CDR3 is TGTGCCAGCAGCGCCCAGACAGGCTCCTACAATGAGCAGTTCTTC. Drawing the rest from reference TRBV9 and TRBJ2-1, the complete variable domain is DSGVTQTPKHLITATGQRVTLRCSPRSGDLSVYWYQQSLDQGLQFLIQYYNGEERAKGNILERFSAQQFPDLHSELNLSSLELGDSALYFCASSAQTGSYNEQFFGPGTRLTVL.

V gene TRBV9 combines with J gene TRBJ1-1, with 7 bases aligning to TRBD1. CDR3 length: 15 amino acids. Trimming at V came to 0 bases and at J to 4 bases, leaving 6 bases not matched to a gene. Germline CDR1 is SGDLS and CDR2 is YYNGEE. The CDR3 spells CASSVADRAGTEAFF. For the CDR3, the DNA is TGTGCCAGCAGCGTAGCTGACAGGGCGGGCACTGAAGCTTTCTTT.

This clone was seen a single time. The V gene is TRBV5-4, the J gene TRBJ2-5, with D unclear. This CDR3 region has 13 residues. Germline V CDR1 and CDR2: SGHNT, YYREEE (reference sequence). V dropped 4 bases and J dropped 1 base, with 8 bases sitting between them. The CDR3 DNA is TGTGCCAGCAGCCTGTTGGGCCAAGAGACCCAGTACTTC. This codes for CASSLLGQETQYF.